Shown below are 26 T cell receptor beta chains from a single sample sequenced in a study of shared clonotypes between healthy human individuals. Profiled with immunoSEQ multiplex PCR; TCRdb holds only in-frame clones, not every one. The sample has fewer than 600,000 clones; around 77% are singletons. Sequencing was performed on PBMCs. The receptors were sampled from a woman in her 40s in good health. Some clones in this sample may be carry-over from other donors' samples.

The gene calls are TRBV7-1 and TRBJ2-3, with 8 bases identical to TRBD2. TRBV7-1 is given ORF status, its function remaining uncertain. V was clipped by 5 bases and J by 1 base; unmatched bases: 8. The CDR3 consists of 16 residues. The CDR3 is CASSPLDGRGTDTQYF. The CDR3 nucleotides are TGTGCCAGCAGCCCCTTGGACGGGAGGGGCACAGATACGCAGTATTTT.

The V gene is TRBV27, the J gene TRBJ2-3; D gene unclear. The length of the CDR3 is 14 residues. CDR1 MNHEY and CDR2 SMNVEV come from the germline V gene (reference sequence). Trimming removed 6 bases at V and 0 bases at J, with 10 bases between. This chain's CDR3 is CASSRTHSTDTQYF. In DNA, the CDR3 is TGTGCCAGCAGCCGTACCCATAGCACAGATACGCAGTATTTT.

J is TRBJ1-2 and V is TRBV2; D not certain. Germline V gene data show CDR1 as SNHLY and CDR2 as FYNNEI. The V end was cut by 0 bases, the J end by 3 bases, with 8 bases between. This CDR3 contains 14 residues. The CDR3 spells CASSEARDYYGYTF. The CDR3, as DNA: TGTGCCAGCAGTGAAGCTAGGGATTACTATGGCTACACCTTC. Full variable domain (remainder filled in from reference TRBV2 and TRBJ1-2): EPEVTQTPSHQVTQMGQEVILRCVPISNHLYFYWYRQILGQKVEFLVSFYNNEISEKSEIFDDQFSVERPDGSNFTLKIRSTKLEDSAMYFCASSEARDYYGYTFGSGTRLTVV.

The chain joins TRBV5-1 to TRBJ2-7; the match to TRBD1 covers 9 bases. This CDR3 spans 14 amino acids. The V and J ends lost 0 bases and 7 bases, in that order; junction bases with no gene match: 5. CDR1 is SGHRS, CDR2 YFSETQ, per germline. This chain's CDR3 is CASSLEQGAREQYF. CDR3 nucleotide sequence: TGCGCCAGCAGCTTGGAACAGGGGGCACGGGAGCAGTACTTC.

CDR3 sequence (DNA): TGTGCCAGCAGCTTAATTGCGAGGGGCAAGACCCAGTACTTC. Translating gives CASSLIARGKTQYF. The chain employs TRBV11-2 and TRBJ2-5; possibly TRBD1 or TRBD2 for D (5 bases each). CDR1 and CDR2 (germline): SGHAT, FQNNGV. V lost 2 bases, J lost 6 bases, and 13 bases lay in between. The CDR3 consists of 14 residues.

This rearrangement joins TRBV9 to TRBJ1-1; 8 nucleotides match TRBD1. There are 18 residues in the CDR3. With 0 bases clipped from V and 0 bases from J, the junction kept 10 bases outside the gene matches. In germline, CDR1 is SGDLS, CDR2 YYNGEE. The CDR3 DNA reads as TGTGCCAGCAGCGTAGTGTGCAGGGGGCGTTTGATGAACACTGAAGCTTTCTTT. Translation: CASSVVCRGRLMNTEAFF.

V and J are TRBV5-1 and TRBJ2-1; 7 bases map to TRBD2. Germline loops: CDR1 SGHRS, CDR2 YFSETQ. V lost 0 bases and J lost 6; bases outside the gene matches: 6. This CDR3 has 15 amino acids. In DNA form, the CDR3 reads TGCGCCAGCAGCTTGGAGGCTAGCGGACGCAATGAGCAGTTCTTC. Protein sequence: CASSLEASGRNEQFF.

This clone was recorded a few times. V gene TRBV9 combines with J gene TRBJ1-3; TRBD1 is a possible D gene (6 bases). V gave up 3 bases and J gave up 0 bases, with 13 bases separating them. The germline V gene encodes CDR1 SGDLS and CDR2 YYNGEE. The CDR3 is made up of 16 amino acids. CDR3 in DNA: TGTGCCAGCAGCGCGGGACACTTCTTCTCTGGAAACACCATATATTTT. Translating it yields CASSAGHFFSGNTIYF.

The CDR3 DNA sequence: TGCAGCGTCTACGAATACGAGCAGTACTTC. Translation: CSVYEYEQYF. The rearrangement links TRBV29-1 to TRBJ2-7; no clear D gene. Trimming shortened V by 6 bases and J by 4 bases, and 7 bases separated the two germline ends. The CDR3 loop spans 10 amino acids. CDR1 is SQVTM, CDR2 ANQGSEA, per germline.

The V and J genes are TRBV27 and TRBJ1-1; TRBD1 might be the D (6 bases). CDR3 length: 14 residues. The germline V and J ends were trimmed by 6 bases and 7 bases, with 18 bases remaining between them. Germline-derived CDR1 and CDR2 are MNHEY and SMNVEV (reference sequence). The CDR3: CASSPADSENEAFF. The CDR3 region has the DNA TGTGCCAGCAGCCCCGCGGACAGTGAGAATGAAGCTTTCTTT.

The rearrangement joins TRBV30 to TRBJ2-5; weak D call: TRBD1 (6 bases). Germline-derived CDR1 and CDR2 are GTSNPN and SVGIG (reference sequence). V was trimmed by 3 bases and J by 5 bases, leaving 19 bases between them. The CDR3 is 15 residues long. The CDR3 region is CAWRRNGTPRETQYF. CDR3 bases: TGTGCCTGGAGAAGAAATGGGACACCGAGGGAGACCCAGTACTTC.

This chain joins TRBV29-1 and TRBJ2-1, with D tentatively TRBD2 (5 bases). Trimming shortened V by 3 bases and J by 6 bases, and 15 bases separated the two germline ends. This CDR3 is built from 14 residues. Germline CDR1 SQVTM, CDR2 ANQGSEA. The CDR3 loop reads CSVDPAPRGNEQFF. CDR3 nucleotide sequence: TGCAGCGTTGACCCGGCCCCCCGGGGCAATGAGCAGTTCTTC.

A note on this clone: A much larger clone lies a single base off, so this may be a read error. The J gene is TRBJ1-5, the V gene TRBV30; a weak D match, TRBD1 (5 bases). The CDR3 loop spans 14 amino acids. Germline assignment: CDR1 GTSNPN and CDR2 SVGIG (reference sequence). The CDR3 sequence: CALSGDFGNQPPHF. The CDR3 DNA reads TGTGCCTTGTCGGGGGATTTTGGCAATCAGCCCCCGCATTTT.

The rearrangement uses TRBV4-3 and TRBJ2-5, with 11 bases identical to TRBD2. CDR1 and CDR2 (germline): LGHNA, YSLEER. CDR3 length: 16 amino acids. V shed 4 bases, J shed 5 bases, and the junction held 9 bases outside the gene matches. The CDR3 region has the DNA TGCGCCAGCAGCCTTAGCGGGAGGGGAGGTTGGGAGACCCAGTACTTC. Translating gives CASSLSGRGGWETQYF.

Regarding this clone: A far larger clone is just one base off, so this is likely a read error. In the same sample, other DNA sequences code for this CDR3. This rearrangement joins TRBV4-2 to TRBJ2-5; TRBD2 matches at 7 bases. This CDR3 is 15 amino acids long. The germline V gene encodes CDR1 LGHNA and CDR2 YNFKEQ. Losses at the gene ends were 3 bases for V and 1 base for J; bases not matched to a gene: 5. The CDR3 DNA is TGTGCCAGCAGCCACTCTTCTAGCGGCCAAGAGACCCAGTACTTC. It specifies CASSHSSSGQETQYF.

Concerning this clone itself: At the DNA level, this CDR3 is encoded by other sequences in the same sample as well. The CDR3 spells CASSRGDTGELFF. DNA for the CDR3: TGTGCCAGCAGTCGCGGGGACACCGGGGAGCTGTTTTTT. The V call is TRBV28, the J call TRBJ2-2, with D tentatively TRBD2 (6 bases). Between the trimmed V and J ends, which lost 5 bases and 3 bases, there was a span of 7 bases. The CDR3 sequence is 13 residues long. The germline gives CDR1 MDHEN, CDR2 SYDVKM.

Written as DNA, the CDR3 is TGCGCCAGCAGCCAAGACGGGACGCACAATACAGATACGCAGTATTTT. Translation: CASSQDGTHNTDTQYF. The V and J genes are TRBV4-3 and TRBJ2-3; TRBD1 or TRBD2 may be the D gene (5 bases each). From germline, CDR1 is LGHNA and CDR2 YSLEER. The CDR3 runs 16 residues. Trimming removed 0 bases at V and 3 bases at J, with 13 bases between.

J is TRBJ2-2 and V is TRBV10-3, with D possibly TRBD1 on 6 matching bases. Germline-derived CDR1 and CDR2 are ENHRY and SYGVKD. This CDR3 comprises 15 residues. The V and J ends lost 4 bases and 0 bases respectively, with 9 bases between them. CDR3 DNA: TGTGCCATCAGTGCTAGGACAGCGAACACCGGGGAGCTGTTTTTT. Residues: CAISARTANTGELFF.

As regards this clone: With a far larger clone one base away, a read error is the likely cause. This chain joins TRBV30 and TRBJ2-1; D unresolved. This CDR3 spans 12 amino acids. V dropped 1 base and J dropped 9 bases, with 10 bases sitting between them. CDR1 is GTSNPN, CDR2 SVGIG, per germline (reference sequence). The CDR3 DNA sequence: TGTGCCTGGAGTGAACCCCCGGGTGAGCAGTTCTTC. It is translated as CAWSEPPGEQFF.

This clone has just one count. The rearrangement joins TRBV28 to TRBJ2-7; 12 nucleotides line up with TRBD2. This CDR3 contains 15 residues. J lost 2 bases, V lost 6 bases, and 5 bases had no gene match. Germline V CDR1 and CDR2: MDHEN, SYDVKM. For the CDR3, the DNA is TGTGCCAGCAGATCCGGACTAGCGGGGACCTACGAGCAGTACTTC. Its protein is CASRSGLAGTYEQYF.

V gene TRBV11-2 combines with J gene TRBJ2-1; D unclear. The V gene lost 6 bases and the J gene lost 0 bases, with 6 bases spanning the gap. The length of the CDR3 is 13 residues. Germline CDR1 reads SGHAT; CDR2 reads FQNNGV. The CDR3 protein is CASRLSSYNEQFF. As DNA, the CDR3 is TGTGCCAGCAGGCTGAGCTCCTACAATGAGCAGTTCTTC. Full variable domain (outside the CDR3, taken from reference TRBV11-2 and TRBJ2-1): EAGVAQSPRYKIIEKRQSVAFWCNPISGHATLYWYQQILGQGPKLLIQFQNNGVVDDSQLPKDRFSAERLKGVDSTLKIQPAKLEDSAVYLCASRLSSYNEQFFGPGTRLTVL.

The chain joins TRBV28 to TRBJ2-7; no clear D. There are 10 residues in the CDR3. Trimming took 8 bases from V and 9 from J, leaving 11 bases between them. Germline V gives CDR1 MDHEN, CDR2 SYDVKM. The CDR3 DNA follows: TGTGCCAGCGGGGTACACGGGCAGTACTTC. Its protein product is CASGVHGQYF.

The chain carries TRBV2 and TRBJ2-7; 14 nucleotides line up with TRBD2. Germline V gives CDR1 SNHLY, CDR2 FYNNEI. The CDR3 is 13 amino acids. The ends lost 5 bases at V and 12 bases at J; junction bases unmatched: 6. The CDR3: CASSTGLAGDSYF. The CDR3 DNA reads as TGTGCCAGCAGTACGGGACTAGCGGGAGATTCGTACTTC.

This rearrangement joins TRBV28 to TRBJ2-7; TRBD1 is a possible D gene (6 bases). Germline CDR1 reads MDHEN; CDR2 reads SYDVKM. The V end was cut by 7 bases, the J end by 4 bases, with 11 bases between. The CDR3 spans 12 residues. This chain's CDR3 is CASNQQGYEQYF. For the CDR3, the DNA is TGTGCCAGCAATCAACAGGGTTACGAGCAGTACTTC.

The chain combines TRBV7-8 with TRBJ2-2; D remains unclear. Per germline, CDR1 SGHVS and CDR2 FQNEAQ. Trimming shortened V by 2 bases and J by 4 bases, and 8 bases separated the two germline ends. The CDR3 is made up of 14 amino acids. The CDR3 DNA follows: TGTGCCAGCAGCTTAATTTCGCGCACCGGGGAGCTGTTTTTT. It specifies CASSLISRTGELFF.

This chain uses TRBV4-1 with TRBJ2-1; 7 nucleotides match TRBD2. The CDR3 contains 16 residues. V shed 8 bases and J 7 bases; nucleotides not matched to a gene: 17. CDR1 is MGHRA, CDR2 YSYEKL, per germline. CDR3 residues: CASRKGMGEGLNEQFF. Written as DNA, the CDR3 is TGCGCCAGCCGTAAGGGGATGGGGGAGGGCCTAAATGAGCAGTTCTTC.